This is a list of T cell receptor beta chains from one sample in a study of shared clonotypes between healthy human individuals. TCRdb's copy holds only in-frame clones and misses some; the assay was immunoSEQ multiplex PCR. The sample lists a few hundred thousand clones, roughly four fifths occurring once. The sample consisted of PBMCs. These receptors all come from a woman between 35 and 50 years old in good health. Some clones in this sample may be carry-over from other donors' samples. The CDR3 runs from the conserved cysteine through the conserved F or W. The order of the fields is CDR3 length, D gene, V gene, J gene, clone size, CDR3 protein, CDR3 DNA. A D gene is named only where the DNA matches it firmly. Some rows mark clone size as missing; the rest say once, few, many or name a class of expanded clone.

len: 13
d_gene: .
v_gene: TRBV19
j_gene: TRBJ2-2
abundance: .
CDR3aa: CASSRLNTGELFF
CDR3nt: TGTGCCAGTAGTCGCCTTAACACCGGGGAGCTGTTTTTT

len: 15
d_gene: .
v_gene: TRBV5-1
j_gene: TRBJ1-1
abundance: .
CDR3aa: CASSPRAGEVTEAFF
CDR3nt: TGCGCCAGCAGCCCGAGGGCGGGGGAAGTGACTGAAGCTTTCTTT

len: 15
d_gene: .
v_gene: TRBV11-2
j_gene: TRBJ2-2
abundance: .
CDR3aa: CASSLIRRVTGELFF
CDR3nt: TGTGCCAGCAGCTTAATACGGAGGGTTACCGGGGAGCTGTTTTTT

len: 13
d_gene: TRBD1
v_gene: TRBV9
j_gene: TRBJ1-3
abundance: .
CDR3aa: CASSGTGGNTIYF
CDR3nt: TGTGCCAGCAGCGGGACAGGGGGAAACACCATATATTTT

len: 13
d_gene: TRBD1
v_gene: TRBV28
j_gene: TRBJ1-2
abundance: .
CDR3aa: CASRSGQNNGYTF
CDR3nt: TGTGCCAGCAGGTCGGGACAGAATAATGGCTACACCTTC

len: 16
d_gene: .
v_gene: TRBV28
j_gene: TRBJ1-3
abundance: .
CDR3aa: CASSSYPGWNGNTIYF
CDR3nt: TGTGCCAGCAGTTCCTACCCTGGGTGGAATGGAAACACCATATATTTT

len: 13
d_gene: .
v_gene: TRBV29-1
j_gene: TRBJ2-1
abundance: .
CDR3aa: CSVGQRRDNEQFF
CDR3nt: TGCAGCGTTGGACAACGGAGGGACAATGAGCAGTTCTTC

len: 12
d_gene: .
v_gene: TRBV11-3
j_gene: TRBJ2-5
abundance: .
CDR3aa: CASSSNQETQYF
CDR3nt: TGTGCCAGCAGCTCAAATCAGGAGACCCAGTACTTC

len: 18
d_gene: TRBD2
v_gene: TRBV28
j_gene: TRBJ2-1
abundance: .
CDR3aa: CASPPSGTGILWYNEQFF
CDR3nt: TGTGCCAGCCCTCCTAGCGGGACTGGGATCCTCTGGTACAATGAGCAGTTCTTC

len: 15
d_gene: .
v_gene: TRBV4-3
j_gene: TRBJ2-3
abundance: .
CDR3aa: CASSQEVIGADTQYF
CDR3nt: TGCGCCAGCAGCCAAGAGGTAATCGGGGCAGATACGCAGTATTTT

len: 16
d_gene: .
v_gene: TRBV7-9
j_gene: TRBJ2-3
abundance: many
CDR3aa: CASSALTRGSTDTQYF
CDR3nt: TGTGCCAGCAGCGCGCTAACCCGTGGTAGCACAGATACGCAGTATTTT